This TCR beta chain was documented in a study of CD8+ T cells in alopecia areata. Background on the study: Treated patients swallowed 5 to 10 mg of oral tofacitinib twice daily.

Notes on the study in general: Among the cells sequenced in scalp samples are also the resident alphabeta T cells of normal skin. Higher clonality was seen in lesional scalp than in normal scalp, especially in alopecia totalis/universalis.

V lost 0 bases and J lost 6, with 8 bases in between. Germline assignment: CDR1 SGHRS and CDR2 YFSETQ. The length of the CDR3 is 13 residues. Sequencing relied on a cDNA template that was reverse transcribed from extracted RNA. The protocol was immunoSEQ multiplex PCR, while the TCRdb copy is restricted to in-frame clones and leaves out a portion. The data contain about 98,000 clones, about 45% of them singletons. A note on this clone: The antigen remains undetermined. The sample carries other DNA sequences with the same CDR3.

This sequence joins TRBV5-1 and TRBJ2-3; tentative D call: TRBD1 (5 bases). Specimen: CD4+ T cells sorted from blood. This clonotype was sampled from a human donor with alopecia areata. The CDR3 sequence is CASSLAGSDTQYF. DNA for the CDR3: TGCGCCAGCAGCTTGGCAGGGTCGGATACGCAGTATTTT. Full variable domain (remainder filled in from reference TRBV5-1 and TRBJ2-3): KAGVTQTPRYLIKTRGQQVTLSCSPISGHRSVSWYQQTPGQGLQFLFEYFSETQRNKGNFPGRFSGRQFSNSRSEMNVSTLELGDSALYLCASSLAGSDTQYFGPGTRLTVL.